This is a list of T cell receptor beta chains from one sample in a study of T-cell reconstitution after alpha-beta-depleted transplantation in children. TCRdb reprocessed the PCR reads with MiXCR, giving one entry per CDR3 protein. The data contain 700,000 to 950,000 distinct CDR3 sequences, approximately 15% of them singletons. Here the sequenced sample was PBMCs, mostly from graft donor cells, taken 360 days after TCRalphabeta/CD19-depleted stem cell transplant. The receptors originated from a male patient under 18 who had a stem cell transplant for acute lymphoblastic leukemia, so the T cells may come from the graft donor. Both conserved end residues are part of each CDR3. Each record gives: J gene, CDR3 length, D gene, clone size, V gene, CDR3 DNA, CDR3 protein. A D gene is named only where the DNA matches it firmly. Size values are once, few and many counts, or a class for expanded clones, and some rows have none.

TRBJ2-2,15,TRBD2,few,TRBV20-1,TGCAGTGCTAGAGGGACTAGCGGGAGGAACGGGGAGCTGTTTTTT,CSARGTSGRNGELFF
TRBJ1-5,17,-,-,TRBV20-1,TGCAGTGCTAGAGATCGGGCGTCGGGAGGGGTCAATCAGCCCCAGCATTTT,CSARDRASGGVNQPQHF
TRBJ1-1,13,-,-,TRBV30,TGTGCCTGGAGGTTAAGGGCCTACACTGAAGCTTTCTTT,CAWRLRAYTEAFF
TRBJ2-7,12,-,-,TRBV10-3,TGTGCCATCAGTGAGAATGGTAACGAGCAGTACTTC,CAISENGNEQYF
TRBJ2-5,16,TRBD2,-,TRBV5-1,TGCGCCAGCAGACCCCTTTTGGCGGGAGTAACACGCGCCCAGTACTTC,CASRPLLAGVTRAQYF
TRBJ2-7,12,-,many,TRBV10-3,TGTGCCATCAGCGCAGGCTCCTACGAGCAGTACTTC,CAISAGSYEQYF
TRBJ1-3,15,-,-,TRBV18,TGTGCCAGCTCACCGCTCCGCAGCACTGGAAACACCATATATTTT,CASSPLRSTGNTIYF
TRBJ2-7,13,-,many,TRBV21-1,TGTGCCAGCAGCGTTTGGAGGGTCTACGAGCAGTACTTC,CASSVWRVYEQYF
TRBJ2-1,12,-,-,TRBV10-2,TGCGCCAGCACCCCAGGGCACAATGAGCAGTTCTTC,CASTPGHNEQFF
TRBJ2-7,17,TRBD2,-,TRBV4-1,TGCGCCAGCAGCCAAGAAGAAGGGATAGCGGGAACCTACGAGCAGTACTTC,CASSQEEGIAGTYEQYF
TRBJ1-4,15,-,few,TRBV7-9,TGTGCCAGCAGCTTACCCCCAGGGGCTAATGAAAAACTGTTTTTT,CASSLPPGANEKLFF
TRBJ2-3,13,-,few,TRBV27,TGTGCCAGCAGTTATCTAGGGCTGAATACGCAGTATTTT,CASSYLGLNTQYF
TRBJ1-1,15,-,-,TRBV18,TGTGCCAGCTCACCGAGAGACCGTTCTAGCACTGAAGCTTTCTTT,CASSPRDRSSTEAFF